This note documents a single TCR beta chain sequence. This entry belongs to a study of shared clonotypes between healthy human individuals. Only in-frame clones appear in the TCRdb table, and some are missing; sequencing was by immunoSEQ multiplex PCR. The sample has approximately 2.5 million clones, roughly nine tenths seen once. Germline CDR1 and CDR2: MNHEY and SMNVEV (reference sequence). The CDR3 consists of 16 residues. After removal of 5 bases from V and 3 bases from J, the junction contained 11 bases not matched to a gene. Sequencing input: naive CD4+ T cells sorted from blood. Indicated subset: CD45RA+ positively selected. The clonotype originates from a man between 18 and 29 years old in good health. The chain couples TRBV27 to TRBJ1-2, with 8 bases matching TRBD1. The CDR3 spells CASSPSQGANYYGYTF. In DNA form, the CDR3 reads TGTGCCAGCAGTCCATCCCAGGGGGCCAATTACTATGGCTACACCTTC.